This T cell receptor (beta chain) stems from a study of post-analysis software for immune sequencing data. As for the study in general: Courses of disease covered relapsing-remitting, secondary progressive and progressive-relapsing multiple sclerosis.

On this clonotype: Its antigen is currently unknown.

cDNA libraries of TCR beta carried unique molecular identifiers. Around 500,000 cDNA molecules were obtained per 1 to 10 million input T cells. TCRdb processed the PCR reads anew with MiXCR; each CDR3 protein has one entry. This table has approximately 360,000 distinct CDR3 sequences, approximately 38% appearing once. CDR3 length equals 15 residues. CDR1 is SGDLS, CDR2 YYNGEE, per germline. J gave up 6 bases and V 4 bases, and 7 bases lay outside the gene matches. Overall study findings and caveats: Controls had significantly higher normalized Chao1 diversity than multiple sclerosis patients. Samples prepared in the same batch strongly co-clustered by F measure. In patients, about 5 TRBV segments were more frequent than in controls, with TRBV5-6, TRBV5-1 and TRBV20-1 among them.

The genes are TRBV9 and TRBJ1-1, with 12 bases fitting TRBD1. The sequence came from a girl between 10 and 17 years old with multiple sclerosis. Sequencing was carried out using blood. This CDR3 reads CASSPGQGASAEAFF. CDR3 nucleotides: TGTGCCAGCAGCCCGGGACAGGGGGCTTCCGCTGAAGCTTTCTTT.